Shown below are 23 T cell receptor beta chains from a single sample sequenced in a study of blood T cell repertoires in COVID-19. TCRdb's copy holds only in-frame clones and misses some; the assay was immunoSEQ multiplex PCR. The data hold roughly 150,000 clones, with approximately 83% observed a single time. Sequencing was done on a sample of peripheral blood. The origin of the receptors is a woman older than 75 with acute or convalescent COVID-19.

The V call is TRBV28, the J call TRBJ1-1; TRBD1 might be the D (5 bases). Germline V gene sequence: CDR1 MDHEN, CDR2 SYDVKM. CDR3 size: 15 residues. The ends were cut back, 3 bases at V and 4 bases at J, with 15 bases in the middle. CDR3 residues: CASSFTGVRRTEAFF. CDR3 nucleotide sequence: TGTGCCAGCAGTTTTACGGGGGTCAGGCGCACTGAAGCTTTCTTT. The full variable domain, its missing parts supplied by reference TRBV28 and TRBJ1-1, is DVKVTQSSRYLVKRTGEKVFLECVQDMDHENMFWYRQDPGLGLRLIYFSYDVKMKEKGDIPEGYSVSREKKERFSLILESASTNQTSMYLCASSFTGVRRTEAFFGQGTRLTVV.

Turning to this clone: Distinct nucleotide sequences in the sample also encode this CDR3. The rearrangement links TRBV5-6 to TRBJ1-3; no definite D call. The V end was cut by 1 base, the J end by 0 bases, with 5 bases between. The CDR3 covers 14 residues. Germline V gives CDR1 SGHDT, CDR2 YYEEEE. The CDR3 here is CASSLRSSGNTIYF. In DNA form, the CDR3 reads TGTGCCAGCAGCTTGCGGAGCTCTGGAAACACCATATATTTT.

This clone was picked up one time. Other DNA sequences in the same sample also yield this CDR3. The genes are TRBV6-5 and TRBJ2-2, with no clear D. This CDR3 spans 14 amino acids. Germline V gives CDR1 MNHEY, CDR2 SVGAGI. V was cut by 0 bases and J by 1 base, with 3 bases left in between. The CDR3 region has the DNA TGTGCCAGCAGTTACTCTCGGAACACCGGGGAGCTGTTTTTT. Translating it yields CASSYSRNTGELFF.

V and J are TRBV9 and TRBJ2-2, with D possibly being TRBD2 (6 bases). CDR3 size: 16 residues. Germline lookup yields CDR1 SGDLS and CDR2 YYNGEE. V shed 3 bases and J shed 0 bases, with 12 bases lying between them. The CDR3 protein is CASSASGLPNTGELFF. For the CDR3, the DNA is TGTGCCAGCAGCGCGTCGGGACTGCCGAACACCGGGGAGCTGTTTTTT.

The CDR3 coding sequence is TGTGCCAGCAGCTTATCCCTGACAGGGGGCACAGATACGCAGTATTTT. Encoded protein: CASSLSLTGGTDTQYF. This chain links TRBV11-2 with TRBJ2-3, with TRBD1 matching 8 bases. CDR1 is SGHAT, CDR2 FQNNGV, per germline. This CDR3 is 16 amino acids long. J gave up 1 base and V 2 bases, and 5 bases lay outside the gene matches.

This chain's CDR3 is CASSTLAGGYNEQFF. The CDR3 DNA reads TGTGCCAGTAGTACGCTAGCGGGAGGGTATAATGAGCAGTTCTTC. This rearrangement joins TRBV19 to TRBJ2-1; TRBD2 aligns across 12 bases. The V segment lost 4 bases and the J segment 7 bases; nucleotides outside the gene matches: 5. The CDR3 contains 15 residues. Germline V CDR1 and CDR2: LNHDA, SQIVND (reference sequence).

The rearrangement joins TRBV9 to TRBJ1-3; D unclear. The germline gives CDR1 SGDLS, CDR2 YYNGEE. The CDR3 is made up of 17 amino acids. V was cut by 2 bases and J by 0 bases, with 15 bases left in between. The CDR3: CASSVGFGQSSGNTIYF. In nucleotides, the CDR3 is TGTGCCAGCAGCGTGGGTTTTGGGCAAAGCTCTGGAAACACCATATATTTT. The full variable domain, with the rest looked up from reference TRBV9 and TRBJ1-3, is DSGVTQTPKHLITATGQRVTLRCSPRSGDLSVYWYQQSLDQGLQFLIQYYNGEERAKGNILERFSAQQFPDLHSELNLSSLELGDSALYFCASSVGFGQSSGNTIYFGEGSWLTVV.

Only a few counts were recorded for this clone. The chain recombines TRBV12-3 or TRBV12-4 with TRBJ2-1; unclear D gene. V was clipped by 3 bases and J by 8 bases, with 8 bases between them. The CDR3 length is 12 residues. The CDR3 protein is CASSFSFHEQFF. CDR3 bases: TGTGCCAGCAGTTTTAGTTTCCATGAGCAGTTCTTC.

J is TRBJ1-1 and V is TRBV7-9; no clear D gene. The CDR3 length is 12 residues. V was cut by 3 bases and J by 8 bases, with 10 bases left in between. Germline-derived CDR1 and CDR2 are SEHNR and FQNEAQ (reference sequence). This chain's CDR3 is CASSLSNIEAFF. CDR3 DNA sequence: TGTGCCAGCAGCTTGTCCAACATAGAAGCTTTCTTT.

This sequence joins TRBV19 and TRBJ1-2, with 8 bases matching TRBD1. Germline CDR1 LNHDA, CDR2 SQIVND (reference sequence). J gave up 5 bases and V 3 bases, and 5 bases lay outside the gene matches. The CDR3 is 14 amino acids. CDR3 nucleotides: TGTGCCAGTAGTATCCAGGGGGCGCGATATGGCTACACCTTC. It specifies CASSIQGARYGYTF.

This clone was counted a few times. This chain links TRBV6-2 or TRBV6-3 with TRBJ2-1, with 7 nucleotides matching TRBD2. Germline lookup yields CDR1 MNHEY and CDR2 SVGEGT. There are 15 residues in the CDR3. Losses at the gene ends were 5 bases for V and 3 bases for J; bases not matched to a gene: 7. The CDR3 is CASSRPSGVYNEQFF. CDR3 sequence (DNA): TGTGCCAGCAGTCGCCCGAGCGGGGTCTACAATGAGCAGTTCTTC.

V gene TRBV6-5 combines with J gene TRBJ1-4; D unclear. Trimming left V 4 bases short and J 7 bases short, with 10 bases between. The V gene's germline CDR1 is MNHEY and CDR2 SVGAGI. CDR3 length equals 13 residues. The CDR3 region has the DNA TGTGCCAGCAGTTTGTCCGAGGGTGAAAAACTGTTTTTT. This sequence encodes CASSLSEGEKLFF.

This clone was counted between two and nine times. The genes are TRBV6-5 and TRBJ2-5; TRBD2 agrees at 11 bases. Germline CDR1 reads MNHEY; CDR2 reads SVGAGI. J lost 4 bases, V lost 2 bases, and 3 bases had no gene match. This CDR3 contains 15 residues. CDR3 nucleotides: TGTGCCAGCAGTTACCGGCTAGCGGGGGGAGAGACCCAGTACTTC. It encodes CASSYRLAGGETQYF.

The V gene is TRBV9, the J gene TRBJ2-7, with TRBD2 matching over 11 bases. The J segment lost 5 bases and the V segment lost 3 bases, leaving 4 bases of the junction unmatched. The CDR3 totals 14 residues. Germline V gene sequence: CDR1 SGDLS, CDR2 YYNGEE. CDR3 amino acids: CASSATSGRNEQYF. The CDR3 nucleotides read TGTGCCAGCAGCGCAACTAGCGGGAGAAACGAGCAGTACTTC.

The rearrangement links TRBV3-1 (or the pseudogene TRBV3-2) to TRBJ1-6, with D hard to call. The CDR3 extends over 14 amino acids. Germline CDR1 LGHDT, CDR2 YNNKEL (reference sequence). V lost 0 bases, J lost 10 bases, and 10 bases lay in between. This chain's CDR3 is CASSQDSGRSPLHF. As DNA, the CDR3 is TGTGCCAGCAGCCAAGACTCAGGAAGGTCACCCCTCCACTTT.

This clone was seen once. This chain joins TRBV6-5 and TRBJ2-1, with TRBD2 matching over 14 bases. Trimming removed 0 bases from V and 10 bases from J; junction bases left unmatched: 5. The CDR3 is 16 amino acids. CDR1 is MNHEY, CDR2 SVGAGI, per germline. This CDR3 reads CASSYSTSGGAGEQFF. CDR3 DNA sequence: TGTGCCAGCAGTTACTCGACTAGCGGGGGGGCAGGAGAGCAGTTCTTC.

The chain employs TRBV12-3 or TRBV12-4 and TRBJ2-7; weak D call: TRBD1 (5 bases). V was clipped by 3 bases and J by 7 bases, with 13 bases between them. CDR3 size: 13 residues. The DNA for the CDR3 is TGTGCCAGCAGTTTTTTAGGGGTTAGGGAGCAGTACTTC. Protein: CASSFLGVREQYF.

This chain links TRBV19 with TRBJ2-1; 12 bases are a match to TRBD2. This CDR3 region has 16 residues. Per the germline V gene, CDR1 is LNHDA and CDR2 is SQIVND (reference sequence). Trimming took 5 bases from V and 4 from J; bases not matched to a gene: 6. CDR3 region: CASSPGLAGRYNEQFF. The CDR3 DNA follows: TGTGCCAGTAGTCCTGGACTAGCGGGACGTTACAATGAGCAGTTCTTC.

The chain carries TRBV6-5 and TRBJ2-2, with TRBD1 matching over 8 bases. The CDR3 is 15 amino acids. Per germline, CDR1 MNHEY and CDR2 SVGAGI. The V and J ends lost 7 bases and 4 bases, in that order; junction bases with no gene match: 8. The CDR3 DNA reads TGTGCCAGCAACCTACAGGGGGTCGGCACCGGGGAGCTGTTTTTT. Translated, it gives CASNLQGVGTGELFF.

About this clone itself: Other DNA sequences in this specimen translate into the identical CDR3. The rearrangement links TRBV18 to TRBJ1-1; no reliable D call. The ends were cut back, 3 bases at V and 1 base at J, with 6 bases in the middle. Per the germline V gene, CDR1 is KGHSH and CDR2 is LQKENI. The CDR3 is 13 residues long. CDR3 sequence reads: CASSPGRNTEAFF. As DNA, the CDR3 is TGTGCCAGCTCACCGGGCAGGAACACTGAAGCTTTCTTT.

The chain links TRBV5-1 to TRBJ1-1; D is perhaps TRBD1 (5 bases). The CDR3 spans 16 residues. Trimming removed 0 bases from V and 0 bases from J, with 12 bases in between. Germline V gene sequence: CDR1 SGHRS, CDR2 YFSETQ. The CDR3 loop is CASSLGWGGVNTEAFF. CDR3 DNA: TGCGCCAGCAGCTTGGGGTGGGGCGGGGTGAACACTGAAGCTTTCTTT.

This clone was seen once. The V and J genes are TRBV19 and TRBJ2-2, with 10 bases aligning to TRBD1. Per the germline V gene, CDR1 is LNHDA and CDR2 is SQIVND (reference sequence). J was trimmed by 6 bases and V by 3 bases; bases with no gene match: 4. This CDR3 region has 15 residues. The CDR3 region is CASSMGQGLAGELFF. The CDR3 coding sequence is TGTGCCAGTAGTATGGGACAGGGGCTCGCCGGGGAGCTGTTTTTT.

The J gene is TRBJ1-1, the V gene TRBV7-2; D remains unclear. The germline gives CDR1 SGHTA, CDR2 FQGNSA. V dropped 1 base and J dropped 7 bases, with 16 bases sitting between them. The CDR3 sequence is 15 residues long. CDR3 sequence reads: CASSLGAAARGEAFF. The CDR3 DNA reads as TGTGCCAGCAGCTTAGGAGCGGCAGCACGGGGTGAAGCTTTCTTT.